The clone carrying this T cell receptor (beta chain) was seen once. The sample comes from a study of T cells in Graves' hyperthyroidism and ophthalmopathy. The TCR beta CDR3 regions underwent amplification using RNA transcripts as the source. Primed by the HTBI set, a first-round RT-PCR was run on the TCR CDR3. MiXCR, run by TCRdb on the multiplex PCR reads, gives a single entry per CDR3 protein. The top ten hold around 31% of the sample, which has around 760,000 distinct CDR3 sequences, about 35% seen once. Patients were excluded for uncontrolled infection, other autoimmune disease, pregnancy or lactation. Germline V gene data show CDR1 as SEHNR and CDR2 as FQNEAQ (reference sequence). This CDR3 contains 14 residues. V gave up 0 bases and J gave up 6 bases, with 9 bases separating them.

The chain recombines TRBV7-9 with TRBJ2-1; D call uncertain. The sequenced sample was blood. This receptor was obtained from a woman between 35 and 50 years old with Graves' hyperthyroidism. CDR3 region: CASSLADSTNEQFF. In nucleotides, the CDR3 is TGTGCCAGCAGCTTAGCCGACTCCACCAATGAGCAGTTCTTC.